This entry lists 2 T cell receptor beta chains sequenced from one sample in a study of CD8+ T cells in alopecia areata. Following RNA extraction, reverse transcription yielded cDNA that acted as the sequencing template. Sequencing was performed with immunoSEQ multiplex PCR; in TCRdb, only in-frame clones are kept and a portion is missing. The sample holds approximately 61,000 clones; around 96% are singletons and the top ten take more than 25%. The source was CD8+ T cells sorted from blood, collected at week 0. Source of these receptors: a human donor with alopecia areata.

CDR3 DNA sequence: TGTGCCAGCAGCTCGGACAGGGGGATAACCTACGAGCAGTACTTC. Translating it yields CASSSDRGITYEQYF. V and J are TRBV7-2 and TRBJ2-7; 10 bases are a match to TRBD1. Per germline, CDR1 SGHTA and CDR2 FQGNSA. V lost 4 bases and J lost 2; bases outside the gene matches: 5. CDR3 length equals 15 residues.

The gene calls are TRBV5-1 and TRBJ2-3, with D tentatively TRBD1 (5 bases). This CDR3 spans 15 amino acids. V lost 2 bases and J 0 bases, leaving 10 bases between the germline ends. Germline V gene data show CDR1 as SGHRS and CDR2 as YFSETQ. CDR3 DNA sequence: TGCGCCAGCAGCTTCCTGAAGGGGAGCACAGATACGCAGTATTTT. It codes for CASSFLKGSTDTQYF.